One and the same sample provided the 4 T cell receptor beta chains below, sequenced in a study of T-cell memory formation after mild COVID-19. TCRdb reprocessed the 5' RACE reads via MiXCR and lists one record per CDR3 protein. The table has some 120,000 distinct CDR3 sequences, about a sixth seen once; the top ten hold approximately 15%. Material for sequencing was PBMCs or a T cell subset sorted from them (not recorded which). The receptors were gathered from an adult woman who had mild COVID-19 (a few samples of this study predate the infection). Cell type and time point are not known.

This clonotype was detected a few times. The rearrangement joins TRBV7-9 to TRBJ1-1; D unresolved. CDR1 SEHNR and CDR2 FQNEAQ come from the germline V gene (reference sequence). The V end lost 4 bases, the J end lost 1 base, and 4 bases lay between the germline ends. The CDR3 is 12 amino acids. CDR3 nucleotide sequence: TGTGCCAGCAGCTATCAGAACACTGAAGCTTTCTTT. Its protein product is CASSYQNTEAFF. Looking up the rest from reference TRBV7-9 and TRBJ1-1 gives the full variable domain: DTGVSQNPRHKITKRGQNVTFRCDPISEHNRLYWYRQTLGQGPEFLTYFQNEAQLEKSRLLSDRFSAERPKGSFSTLEIQRTEQGDSAMYLCASSYQNTEAFFGQGTRLTVV.

This clonotype was seen repeatedly, ten times or more. The chain carries TRBV12-3 or TRBV12-4 and TRBJ1-4, with 8 bases that match TRBD1. The length of the CDR3 is 16 residues. Trimming at V came to 6 bases and at J to 3 bases, leaving 9 bases not matched to a gene. CDR3: CASSQLTGAANEKLFF. CDR3 in DNA: TGTGCCAGCAGCCAGCTGACAGGGGCAGCTAATGAAAAACTGTTTTTT.

This clonotype was recorded a few times. This chain joins TRBV4-2 and TRBJ2-4; D might be TRBD1 or TRBD2, each matching 5 bases. V was pared by 1 base and J by 1 base, with 8 bases between. This CDR3 is 15 amino acids long. Per the germline V gene, CDR1 is LGHNA and CDR2 is YNFKEQ. The CDR3 DNA reads TGTGCCAGCAGCCAAGCAGGGAGCGCCAAAAACATTCAGTACTTC. As protein: CASSQAGSAKNIQYF.

The chain has TRBV5-5 and TRBJ2-2; D is perhaps TRBD2 (6 bases). Germline V lookup: CDR1 SGHKS, CDR2 YYEKEE (reference sequence). The CDR3 is made up of 14 amino acids. Trimming removed 3 bases at V and 5 bases at J, with 11 bases between. CDR3 sequence (DNA): TGTGCCAGCAGCTACGACAGCGGGACCGGGGAGCTGTTTTTT. Translating it yields CASSYDSGTGELFF.